This T cell receptor (beta chain) is from a study of T cell responses to AZD1222 COVID-19 vaccine. The CDR3 spans 14 residues. The V end lost 3 bases, the J end lost 4 bases, and 13 bases lay between the germline ends. Germline V gives CDR1 SGHDT, CDR2 YYEEEE. Study results and limitations: Epitopes outside B.1.351 and B.1.1.7 mutated regions reportedly drew nearly half of spike TCRs. The sample set comprised mostly white British donors with more females, and clonal diversity was possibly underestimated. Repertoire sampling was restricted to post-peak T cell response timepoints.

In regard to this clone: What it binds is not known.

Libraries were prepared by immunoSEQ multiplex PCR; TCRdb keeps only in-frame clonotypes and omits some of them. The sample has 140,000 to 150,000 clones; 80% to 85% are singletons. This receptor was identified in an adult in good health. The sample consisted of peripheral blood, taken on day 0 of MenACWY control vaccination. V gene TRBV5-6 combines with J gene TRBJ1-2; no firm D call. CDR3 nucleotide sequence: TGTGCCAGCAGCTGGGCCCGGGCGACCTATGGCTACACCTTC. Translation gives CASSWARATYGYTF. The full variable domain, completed using reference TRBV5-6 and TRBJ1-2, is DAGVTQSPTHLIKTRGQQVTLRCSPKSGHDTVSWYQQALGQGPQFIFQYYEEEERQRGNFPDRFSGHQFPNYSSELNVNALLLGDSALYLCASSWARATYGYTFGSGTRLTVV.